The subject of this entry is one T cell receptor (beta chain). The antigen is unknown. This CDR3 contains 16 residues. CDR1 is SGHTA, CDR2 FQGNSA, per germline. The V and J ends lost 5 bases and 5 bases respectively, with 18 bases between them. The repertoire was sequenced with immunoSEQ multiplex PCR; TCRdb's copy has only in-frame clones and lacks some. The sample includes around 120,000 clones, over 80% of them seen just once. The data were obtained in a study of T cell responses to AZD1222 COVID-19 vaccine. Points from the study as a whole: Scientists sampled the repertoires only once the peak T cell response had passed.

Source: peripheral blood, taken 28 days after the second AZD1222 dose. The chain joins TRBV7-2 to TRBJ2-2, with D perhaps given as TRBD1 or TRBD2 (5 bases each). This receptor was obtained from an adult who received the AZD1222 COVID-19 vaccine. The CDR3 reads CASSTRDPIPTGELFF. CDR3 coding DNA: TGTGCCAGCAGCACCCGGGACCCCATTCCTACCGGGGAGCTGTTTTTT.